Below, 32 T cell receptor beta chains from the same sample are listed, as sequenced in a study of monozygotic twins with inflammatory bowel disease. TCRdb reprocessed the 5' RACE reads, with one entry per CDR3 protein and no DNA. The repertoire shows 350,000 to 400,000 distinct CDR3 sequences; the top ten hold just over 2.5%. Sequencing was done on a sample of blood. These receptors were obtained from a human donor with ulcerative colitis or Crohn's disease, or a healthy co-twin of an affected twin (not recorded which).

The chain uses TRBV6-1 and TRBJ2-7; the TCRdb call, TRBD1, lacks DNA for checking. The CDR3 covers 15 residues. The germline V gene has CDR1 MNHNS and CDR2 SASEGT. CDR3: CASNPGTDSSYEQYF.

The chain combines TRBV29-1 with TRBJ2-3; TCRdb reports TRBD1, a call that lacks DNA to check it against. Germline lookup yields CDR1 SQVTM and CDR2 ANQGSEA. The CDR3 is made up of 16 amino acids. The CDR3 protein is CSVAAPVMQGTDTQYF.

CDR3 region: CASRLGQGPEAFF. V and J are TRBV5-1 and TRBJ1-1; TCRdb's D call, TRBD1, is unchecked because there is no DNA. The CDR3 covers 13 residues. Germline V CDR1 and CDR2: SGHRS, YFSETQ.

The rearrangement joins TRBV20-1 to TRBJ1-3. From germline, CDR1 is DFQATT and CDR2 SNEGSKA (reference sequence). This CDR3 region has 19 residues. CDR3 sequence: CSARAYELEGTARRNTIYF.

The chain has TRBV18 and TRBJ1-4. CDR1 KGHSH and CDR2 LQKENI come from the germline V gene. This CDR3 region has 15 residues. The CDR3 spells CASSPLLGDNEKLFF. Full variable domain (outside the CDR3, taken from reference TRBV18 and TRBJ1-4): NAGVMQNPRHLVRRRGQEARLRCSPMKGHSHVYWYRQLPEEGLKFMVYLQKENIIDESGMPKERFSAEFPKEGPSILRIQQVVRGDSAAYFCASSPLLGDNEKLFFGSGTQLSVL.

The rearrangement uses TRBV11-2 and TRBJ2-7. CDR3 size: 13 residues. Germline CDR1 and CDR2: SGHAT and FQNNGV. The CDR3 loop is CASSFMGIDEQYF.

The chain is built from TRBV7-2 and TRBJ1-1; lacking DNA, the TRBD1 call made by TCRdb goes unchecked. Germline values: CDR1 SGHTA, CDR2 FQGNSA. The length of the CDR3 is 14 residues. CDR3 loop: CASSSRDGGTEAFF.

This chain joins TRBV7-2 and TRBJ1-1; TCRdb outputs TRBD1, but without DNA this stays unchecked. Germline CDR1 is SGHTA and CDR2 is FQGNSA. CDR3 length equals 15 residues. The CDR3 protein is CASSFADRVDTEAFF. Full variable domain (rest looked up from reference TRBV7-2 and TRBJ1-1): GAGVSQSPSNKVTEKGKDVELRCDPISGHTALYWYRQSLGQGLEFLIYFQGNSAPDKSGLPSDRFSAERTGGSVSTLTIQRTQQEDSAVYLCASSFADRVDTEAFFGQGTRLTVV.

The CDR3 loop is CASSTAGNQPQHF. The rearrangement links TRBV6-5 to TRBJ1-5. The CDR3 extends over 13 amino acids. Looked up from germline, CDR1 is MNHEY and CDR2 is SVGAGI.

The CDR3 reads CSARGDRENQPQHF. The rearrangement links TRBV20-1 to TRBJ1-5; TCRdb picks TRBD1, but there is no DNA to check that call. The CDR3 is 14 amino acids. CDR1 is DFQATT, CDR2 SNEGSKA, per germline (reference sequence).

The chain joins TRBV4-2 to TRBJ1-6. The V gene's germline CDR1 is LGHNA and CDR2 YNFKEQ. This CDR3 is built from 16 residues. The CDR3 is CASSQGRVAYNSPLHF.

CDR3 in amino acids: CASSQDNSETQYF. This sequence joins TRBV14 and TRBJ2-5. The germline V gene encodes CDR1 SGHDN and CDR2 FVKESK. The CDR3 is made up of 13 amino acids. Full variable domain (outside the CDR3, taken from reference TRBV14 and TRBJ2-5): EAGVTQFPSHSVIEKGQTVTLRCDPISGHDNLYWYRRVMGKEIKFLLHFVKESKQDESGMPNNRFLAERTGGTYSTLKVQPAELEDSGVYFCASSQDNSETQYFGPGTRLLVL.

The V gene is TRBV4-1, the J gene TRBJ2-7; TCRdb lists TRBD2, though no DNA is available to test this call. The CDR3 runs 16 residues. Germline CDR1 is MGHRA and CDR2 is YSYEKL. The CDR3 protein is CASSPRGSGDSYEQYF.

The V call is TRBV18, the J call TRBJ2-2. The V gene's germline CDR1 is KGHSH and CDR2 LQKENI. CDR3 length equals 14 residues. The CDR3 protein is CASSPNQNTGELFF.

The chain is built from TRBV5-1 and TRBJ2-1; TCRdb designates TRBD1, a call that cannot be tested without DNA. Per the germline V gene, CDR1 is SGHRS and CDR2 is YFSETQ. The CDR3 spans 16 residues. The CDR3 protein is CASSHGGGGQGSEQFF.

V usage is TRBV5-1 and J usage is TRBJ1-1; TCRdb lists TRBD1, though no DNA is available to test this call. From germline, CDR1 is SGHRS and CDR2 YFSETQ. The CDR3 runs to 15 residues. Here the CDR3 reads CASSVWDRGNTEAFF.

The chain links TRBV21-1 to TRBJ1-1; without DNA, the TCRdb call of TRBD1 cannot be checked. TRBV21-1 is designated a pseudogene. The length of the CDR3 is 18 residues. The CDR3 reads CASSKEGDAPWARTEAFF.

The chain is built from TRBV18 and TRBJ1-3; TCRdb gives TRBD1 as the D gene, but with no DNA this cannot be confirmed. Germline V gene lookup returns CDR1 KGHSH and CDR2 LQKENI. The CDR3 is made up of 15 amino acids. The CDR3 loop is CASSEGTGTGNTIYF.

The CDR3: CASGPGQGRSPLHF. V gene TRBV2 combines with J gene TRBJ1-6; TCRdb's D gene call, TRBD1, goes unchecked for lack of DNA. Germline lookup yields CDR1 SNHLY and CDR2 FYNNEI. CDR3 length: 14 residues.

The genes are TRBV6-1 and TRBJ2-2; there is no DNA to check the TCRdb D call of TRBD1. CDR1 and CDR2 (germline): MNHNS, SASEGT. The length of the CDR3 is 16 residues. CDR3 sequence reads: CASKNFGQTNTGELFF.

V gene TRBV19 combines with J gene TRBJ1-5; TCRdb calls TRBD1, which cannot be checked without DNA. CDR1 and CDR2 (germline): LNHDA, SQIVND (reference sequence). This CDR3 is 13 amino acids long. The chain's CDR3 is CASSGSPNQPQHF. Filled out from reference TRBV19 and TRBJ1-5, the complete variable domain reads DGGITQSPKYLFRKEGQNVTLSCEQNLNHDAMYWYRQDPGQGLRLIYYSQIVNDFQKGDIAEGYSVSREKKESFPLTVTSAQKNPTAFYLCASSGSPNQPQHFGDGTRLSIL.

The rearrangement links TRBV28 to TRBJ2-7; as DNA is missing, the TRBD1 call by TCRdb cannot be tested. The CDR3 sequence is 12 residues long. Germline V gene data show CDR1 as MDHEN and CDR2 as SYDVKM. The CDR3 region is CASLGQGTEQYF.

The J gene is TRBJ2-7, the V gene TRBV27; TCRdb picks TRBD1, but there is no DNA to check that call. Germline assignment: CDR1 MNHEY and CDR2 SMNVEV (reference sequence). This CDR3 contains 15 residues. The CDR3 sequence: CASSLGPGVPYEQYF.

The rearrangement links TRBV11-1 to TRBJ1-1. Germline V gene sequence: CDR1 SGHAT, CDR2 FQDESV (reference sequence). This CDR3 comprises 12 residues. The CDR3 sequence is CASSGLNTEAFF.

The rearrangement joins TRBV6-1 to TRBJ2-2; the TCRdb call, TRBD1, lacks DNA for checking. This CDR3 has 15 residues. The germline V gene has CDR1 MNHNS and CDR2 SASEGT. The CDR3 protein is CASSRQGTNTGELFF.

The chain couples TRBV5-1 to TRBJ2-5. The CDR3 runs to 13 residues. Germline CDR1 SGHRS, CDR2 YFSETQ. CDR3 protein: CASSPGVQETQYF.

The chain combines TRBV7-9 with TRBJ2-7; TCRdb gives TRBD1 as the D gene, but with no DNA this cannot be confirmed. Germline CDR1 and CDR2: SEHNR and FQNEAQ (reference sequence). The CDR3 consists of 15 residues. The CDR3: CASSLMAGSVYEQYF.

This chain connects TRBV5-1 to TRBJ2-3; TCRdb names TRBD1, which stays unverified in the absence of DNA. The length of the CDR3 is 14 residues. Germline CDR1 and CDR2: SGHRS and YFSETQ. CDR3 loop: CASSLAARGDMQYF. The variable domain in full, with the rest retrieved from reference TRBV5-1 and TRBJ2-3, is KAGVTQTPRYLIKTRGQQVTLSCSPISGHRSVSWYQQTPGQGLQFLFEYFSETQRNKGNFPGRFSGRQFSNSRSEMNVSTLELGDSALYLCASSLAARGDMQYFGPGTRLTVL.

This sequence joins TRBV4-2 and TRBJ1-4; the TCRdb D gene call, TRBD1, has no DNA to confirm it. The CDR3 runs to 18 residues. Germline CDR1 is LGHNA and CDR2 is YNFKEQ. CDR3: CASSQVIRGPRHDGKLFF.

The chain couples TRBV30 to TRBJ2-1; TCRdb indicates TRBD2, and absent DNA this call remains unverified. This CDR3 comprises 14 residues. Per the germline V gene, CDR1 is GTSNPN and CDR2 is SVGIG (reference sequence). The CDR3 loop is CACTTSGGYNEQFF. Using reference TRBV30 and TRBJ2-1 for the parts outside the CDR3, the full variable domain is SQTIHQWPATLVQPVGSPLSLECTVEGTSNPNLYWYRQAAGRGLQLLFYSVGIGQISSEVPQNLSASRPQDRQFILSSKKLLLSDSGFYLCACTTSGGYNEQFFGPGTRLTVL.

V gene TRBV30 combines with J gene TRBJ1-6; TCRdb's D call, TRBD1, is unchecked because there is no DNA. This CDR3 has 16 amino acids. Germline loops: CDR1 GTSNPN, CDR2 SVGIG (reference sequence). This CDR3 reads CAWSVVIGLGGSPLHF.

The CDR3 sequence is CASSLGQGQNNEQFF. The rearrangement links TRBV11-3 to TRBJ2-1; TCRdb picks TRBD1, but there is no DNA to check that call. This CDR3 contains 15 residues. CDR1 and CDR2 from the germline V gene are SGHNT and YENEEA.